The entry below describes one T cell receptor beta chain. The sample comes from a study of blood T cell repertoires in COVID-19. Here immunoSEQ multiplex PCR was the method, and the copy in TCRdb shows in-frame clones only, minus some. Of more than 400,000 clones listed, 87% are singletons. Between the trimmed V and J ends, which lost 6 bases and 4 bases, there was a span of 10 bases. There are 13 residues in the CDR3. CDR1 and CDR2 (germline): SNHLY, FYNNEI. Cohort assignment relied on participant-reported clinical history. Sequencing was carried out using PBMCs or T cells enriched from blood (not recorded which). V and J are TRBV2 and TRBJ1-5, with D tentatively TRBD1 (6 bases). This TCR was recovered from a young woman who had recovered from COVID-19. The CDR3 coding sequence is TGTGCCAGCAGACAGGACAGAAATCAGCCCCAGCATTTT. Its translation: CASRQDRNQPQHF.